This T cell receptor beta chain was observed in a study of PD-1 blockade in classical Hodgkin lymphoma. CDR1 and CDR2 (germline): SQVTM, ANQGSEA. Trimming took 7 bases from V and 12 from J; bases not matched to a gene: 18. The CDR3 extends over 14 amino acids. Time point in this sample: cycle 4 day 1 (C4D1), after more than five weeks of nivolumab. Every one of the patients relapsed after autologous stem cell transplantation (brentuximab vedotin exposure was variable). Libraries were prepared by immunoSEQ multiplex PCR; TCRdb keeps only in-frame clonotypes and omits some of them. The table lists 20,000 to 30,000 clones, around 87% of them singletons.

V and J are TRBV29-1 and TRBJ2-5, with 9 nucleotides matching TRBD1. The sequencing used peripheral blood mononuclear cells (PBMCs), collected before the fourth cycle of nivolumab. The receptor's source is a human donor with classical Hodgkin lymphoma. The CDR3 region is CSGQKQGVWDREYF. For the CDR3, the DNA is TGCAGCGGCCAAAAACAGGGGGTGTGGGACAGGGAGTACTTC.